This TCR beta chain was found in a study of tumor-infiltrating lymphocytes in primary liver carcinoma. Study details: Tissue type made little difference to sample yields of roughly 3.65 to 7.5 million productive TCRbeta reads. General study results and limits: Tumor tissue displayed a significantly greater top-250-clone fraction than blood (p = 0.039).

For each extraction, RNA and DNA were obtained together from approximately 20-30 mg of unsorted bulk tissue. With a constant-region primer, TCR beta cDNA was made from about 0.55 ug of total RNA. Slightly modified ARM-PCR with three nested multiplex PCR rounds yielded TCR beta libraries. Amplification in the first two PCR rounds was performed using TRBV1-TRBV30 forward primers and a C-beta reverse primer for around 9 cycles each. Via MiXCR, TCRdb re-called the multiplex PCR reads, giving one row per CDR3 protein. The sample records 99,000 or so distinct CDR3 sequences, approximately 68% being singletons. Germline CDR1 is SGHAT and CDR2 is FQNNGV. V was clipped by 4 bases and J by 16 bases; unmatched bases: 29. This CDR3 has 19 residues. Comment on this clonotype: Its antigen is currently unknown.

The source material was liver tumor tissue from sampling region 5. Subset specified: tumor region T5, tumor centre. This chain connects TRBV11-2 to TRBJ1-3, with 9 bases that match TRBD1. This receptor was identified in a woman between 55 and 75 years old with primary liver carcinoma and hepatitis B virus infection. CDR3 DNA sequence: TGTGCCAGCAGCTCACGCCCGGACAGGGGAGCGCACTCTGGAAGCACTATTTATTTT. Translation: CASSSRPDRGAHSGSTIYF.